The entry that follows covers one T cell receptor beta chain sequence. What it binds is not known. The same CDR3 also results from other DNA sequences found in this sample. This specimen comes from a study of siplizumab effects on memory and regulatory T cells. Findings of the study overall: Contribution to the alloresponse seemed major for naive T cells, which also seemed more diverse than memory cells. The mean Treg-derived percentage of mappable alloreactive CD4+ clones was around 69% with siplizumab compared with 25% to 30% in controls. Sequences below about 10^-5 frequency were poorly captured, and few alloreactive clones mapped to unstimulated subsets.

Here immunoSEQ multiplex PCR was the method, and the copy in TCRdb shows in-frame clones only, minus some. The data hold about 100,000 clones, with 91% observed a single time. Trimming stripped 4 bases from V and 4 bases from J, with 14 bases between. This CDR3 contains 14 residues. Germline CDR1 SGHTA, CDR2 FQGNSA. The clonotype was recovered from a human donor in good health. Some clones in this sample may be carry-over from other donors' samples. The sequencing input was CD4+ T cells sorted from blood. The chain employs TRBV7-2 and TRBJ2-7; D is unresolved. The chain's CDR3 is CASSSSLVLYEQYF. CDR3 coding DNA: TGTGCCAGCAGCTCCAGCTTAGTTTTATACGAGCAGTACTTC.